What follows is one TCR beta chain and its context. Germline CDR1 reads SGHNT; CDR2 reads YYREEE (reference sequence). V lost 2 bases and J lost 5, with 13 bases in between. This CDR3 has 14 amino acids. This entry belongs to a study of blood T cell repertoires in COVID-19. Some clones are missing from TCRdb's copy, which holds only in-frame ones; the method was immunoSEQ multiplex PCR. The repertoire includes around 69,000 clones, 85% to 90% of them detected once, and around 5% sits in the top ten. This chain uses TRBV5-4 with TRBJ1-1; D is undetermined. This clonotype originated in a woman between 45 and 60 years old with active COVID-19. The material sequenced was peripheral blood. The CDR3 region has the DNA TGTGCCAGCAGCTTAAAGGGTTCGGGAACTGAAGCTTTCTTT. This sequence encodes CASSLKGSGTEAFF.